This T cell receptor beta chain comes out of a study of cytomegalovirus exposure and HLA in healthy donors. Study-level findings and limits: Rare TCR sequences predominated, though certain public TCRs were found in many donors. TCR beta chains numbering more than 150 were designated cytomegalovirus-associated. Reports showed the classifier diagnosing cytomegalovirus status with high specificity and sensitivity. Three CMV-associated chains proved CMV antigen-specific in vitro.

Trimming stripped 8 bases from V and 4 bases from J, with 20 bases between. Germline CDR1 is MNHEY and CDR2 is SVGAGI. CDR3 length equals 15 residues. The assay was immunoSEQ multiplex PCR, and TCRdb's table has in-frame clones only and misses some. The sample holds tens of thousands of clones; over 85% are singletons and the top ten take 3% to 4%. A note on this clone: The antigen is not known.

The sample consisted of PBMCs. This rearrangement joins TRBV6-5 to TRBJ1-2, with D possibly TRBD1 on 6 matching bases. This TCR was recovered from a young woman in good health and CMV-seropositive. The CDR3 is CASRGQQGYSYGYTF. Written as DNA, the CDR3 is TGTGCCAGCCGTGGGCAGCAGGGGTACAGCTATGGCTACACCTTC.